This T cell receptor (beta chain) was retrieved from a study of T cells expressing NK-cell markers. Looking at the study overall: Cells sorted as CD3+CD56+NKG2C+, CD3+CD56+NKG2C- and CD3+CD56-NKG2C+ T cells supplied the TCR beta repertoires. Overall study findings and caveats: Roughly six donors showed dominant NKG2C+ clonotypes comprising roughly 1.0-7.0% of their CD8+ T cells. Similarly, these clonotypes led the CD3+CD56-NKG2C+ fraction as well in a handful of donors.

The CDR3 is 13 amino acids. From germline, CDR1 is SQVTM and CDR2 ANQGSEA. UMI-tagged 5'RACE template switching yielded the TCR beta cDNA. TCRdb re-called the 5' RACE reads and shows each CDR3 protein once, DNA omitted. The sample holds about 390,000 distinct CDR3 sequences. Details on this clonotype: Its antigen is not identified.

The chain employs TRBV29-1 and TRBJ2-7; TCRdb designates TRBD1, a call that cannot be tested without DNA. The sample consisted of blood T cells: a sorted CD56 or NKG2C T cell subset, CD4+ or CD8+ T cells, or bulk PBMC T cells (not recorded which). The sequence was obtained from a woman aged 50 to 65 in good health. The CDR3 loop is CSVGKYRDYEQYF.